The T cell receptor (beta chain) under discussion was sequenced for a study of blood T cell repertoires in COVID-19 (TCRdb year 2020). Turning to the overall study: Samples from collaborators originated in the United States, Italy and Spain and spanned both the acute and convalescent phases of COVID-19. Subjects who had been exposed to COVID-19, were actively infected with it, or had recovered from it provided the deeply sampled blood TCRbeta repertoires that made up the dataset. Samples were obtained from the ongoing ImmuneRACE study (first 160 participants) and from 1,254 subjects provided by 6 global collaborators. Sample metadata almost always included a de-identified subject ID, COVID-19 status, age in years and sex. The material from the prospective study consisted of cDNA or gDNA derived from T cells, B-cell-depleted T cells, or PBMCs. The repertoires were released in a freely available public database meant as a resource for research on the immune response to SARS-CoV-2. Where available, HLA class I and class II types were obtained from metadata supplied by the sample provider rather than from assay-based typing.

The trim is 1 base for V and 6 bases for J, with a gap of 10 bases between the germline ends. The germline V gene (reference sequence) sets CDR1 to SGHNT and CDR2 to YYREEE. The CDR3, cysteine through phenylalanine, is 13 amino acids long. Just the 39-base CDR3 DNA is kept, in frame starting at base 1. The study at large found these results: Clinical and demographic metadata were provided uncurated, with the amount varying by source and participant.

The immunoSEQ Assay, a bias-controlled multiplex PCR, was used to amplify TCRbeta CDR3 regions from genomic DNA. From the authors' description of their analysis: The number of nucleated cells in each sample was estimated from the amplification of reference gene primers within the assay. To quantify the absolute abundance of each unique TCRbeta CDR3 rearrangement, sequence reads were collapsed and filtered. For each sample, productive Simpson clonality was calculated by taking the square root of Simpson's diversity index across productive rearrangements. Here the immuneACCESS table is served through TCRdb, limited to in-frame sequences with V and J called. Missing clones are a known gap in these copies; in checked studies unresolved V genes cover under half, and the rest lacks a known reason. V and J calls and clone size are given by that table; D and trimming were obtained from the DNA. The sample table contains hundreds of thousands of clones; only one count was recorded for more than 80% of them. Of the sample, roughly 1% is held by the ten largest clones.

Turning to this clone: The clone's antigen remains unknown. Base qualities were left out, and no much larger clone turns up one base away.

Enrolling through a virtual design, the prospective study's participants ranged in age from roughly 18 to 95 years and lived across roughly 23 United States geographic areas. In the prospective study, cohorts were assigned on the basis of participant-reported clinical history obtained from a screening survey and a study questionnaire. Recovered participants in ImmuneRACE Cohort 3 were defined as having two consecutive negative NP/OP PCR tests, clearance from a healthcare professional, or resolution of symptoms. Mobile phlebotomists in the prospective study collected whole blood, serum and a nasopharyngeal or oropharyngeal swab from every participant. Over a roughly two-month period, participants in the prospective study had the option of providing additional blood draws and questionnaires. Before DNA extraction, blood samples from the prospective study were shipped at room temperature or frozen.

Source material: PBMCs or T cells enriched from blood (not recorded which). The rearranged segments are TRBV5-4 and TRBJ1-2; too little of a D gene remains to name it. The source of this sequence is a man aged 18-30 years who had recovered from COVID-19. In nucleotide form, the sequence is TGTGCCAGCAGCTTGCAGGATAGACATGGCTACACCTTC. The encoded protein is CASSLQDRHGYTF.